These T cell receptor beta chains were read from a single sample in a study of cytomegalovirus exposure and HLA in healthy donors. The assay was immunoSEQ multiplex PCR, and TCRdb's table has in-frame clones only and misses some. The listing records roughly 51,000 clones. Sequencing was carried out using PBMCs. Receptors originate from a woman aged 50 to 60 in good health and CMV-seropositive. Both conserved end residues are part of each CDR3. Fields, in order: D gene, J gene, V gene, CDR3 DNA, CDR3 protein. D genes are given only for firm matches.

D gene: TRBD2
J gene: TRBJ2-1
V gene: TRBV5-1
CDR3 DNA: TGCGCCGGCAGCTTACTAGCGGGAGTCAATGAGCAGTTCTTC
CDR3 protein: CAGSLLAGVNEQFF

D gene: -
J gene: TRBJ1-1
V gene: TRBV30
CDR3 DNA: TGTGCCTGGAGCCATGGGGCTACCACTGAAGCTTTCTTT
CDR3 protein: CAWSHGATTEAFF

D gene: TRBD1
J gene: TRBJ1-5
V gene: TRBV5-1
CDR3 DNA: TGCGCCATTGGACAGGGACGGCAGCCCCAGCATTTT
CDR3 protein: CAIGQGRQPQHF

D gene: -
J gene: TRBJ2-3
V gene: TRBV6-4
CDR3 DNA: TGTGCCAGCAGTGGGGGCGCGGAGAGCACAGATACGCAGTATTTT
CDR3 protein: CASSGGAESTDTQYF

D gene: -
J gene: TRBJ1-2
V gene: TRBV11-2
CDR3 DNA: TGTGCCAGCAGCTTAGGGCTAAAGGGGGGCTACACCTTC
CDR3 protein: CASSLGLKGGYTF

D gene: TRBD1
J gene: TRBJ1-1
V gene: TRBV30
CDR3 DNA: TGTGCCTGGGGACAGGGTGGGACTGAAGCTTTCTTT
CDR3 protein: CAWGQGGTEAFF

D gene: TRBD1
J gene: TRBJ1-2
V gene: TRBV11-2
CDR3 DNA: TGTGCCAGCAGCTTAGGACAGGGGGCAAACTATGGCTACACCTTC
CDR3 protein: CASSLGQGANYGYTF

D gene: -
J gene: TRBJ2-7
V gene: TRBV5-1
CDR3 DNA: TGCGCCAGCAGCTTGGAACGCCTTCGGGACGAGCAGTACTTC
CDR3 protein: CASSLERLRDEQYF

D gene: TRBD1
J gene: TRBJ1-2
V gene: TRBV4-1
CDR3 DNA: TGCGCCAGCAGCCAAGATGGGACAGGGGCTTCCGTCGGTGTAAGTCCCACCTTC
CDR3 protein: CASSQDGTGASVGVSPTF

D gene: -
J gene: TRBJ2-5
V gene: TRBV6-5
CDR3 DNA: TGTGCCAGCAATTCCGGGGTAGAGACCCAGTACTTC
CDR3 protein: CASNSGVETQYF

D gene: -
J gene: TRBJ1-4
V gene: TRBV19
CDR3 DNA: TGTGCCAGTAGTATGGGTCTGACAGCGTCACCAACTAATGAAAAACTGTTTTTT
CDR3 protein: CASSMGLTASPTNEKLFF

D gene: -
J gene: TRBJ1-6
V gene: TRBV6-6
CDR3 DNA: TGTGCCAGCAGTTACTCGGGGGCGTATAATTCACCCCTCCACTTT
CDR3 protein: CASSYSGAYNSPLHF

D gene: -
J gene: TRBJ2-3
V gene: TRBV5-1
CDR3 DNA: TGCGCCAGCAGCCCCCGGGGCGGGGCTAGCACAGATACGCAGTATTTT
CDR3 protein: CASSPRGGASTDTQYF

D gene: TRBD2
J gene: TRBJ2-5
V gene: TRBV14
CDR3 DNA: TGTGCCAGCAGCCAAGGGGGACTAAAAGAGACCCAGTACTTC
CDR3 protein: CASSQGGLKETQYF

D gene: -
J gene: TRBJ2-5
V gene: TRBV7-7
CDR3 DNA: TGTGCCAGCAGCCCGACTAGGATGAAAGAGACCCAGTACTTC
CDR3 protein: CASSPTRMKETQYF

D gene: -
J gene: TRBJ2-7
V gene: TRBV5-8
CDR3 DNA: TGTGCCAGCAGCTTAGACAGAGCCTACGAGCAGTACTTC
CDR3 protein: CASSLDRAYEQYF

D gene: TRBD1
J gene: TRBJ1-4
V gene: TRBV7-2
CDR3 DNA: TGTGCCAGCAGCCACGGACAGGGAGGAACTAATGAAAAACTGTTTTTT
CDR3 protein: CASSHGQGGTNEKLFF

D gene: -
J gene: TRBJ1-1
V gene: TRBV6-5
CDR3 DNA: TGTACCAGCAGTTCCTTGACAGCGAACACTGAAGCTTTCTTT
CDR3 protein: CTSSSLTANTEAFF

D gene: TRBD1
J gene: TRBJ2-5
V gene: TRBV5-1
CDR3 DNA: TGCGCCAGCAGCCCAGGGGGAGTACGAGAGACCCAGTACTTC
CDR3 protein: CASSPGGVRETQYF

D gene: TRBD1
J gene: TRBJ2-3
V gene: TRBV25-1
CDR3 DNA: TGTGCCAGCAGTGTCGGAAACAGGGGTGTCTTCGCAGATACGCAGTATTTT
CDR3 protein: CASSVGNRGVFADTQYF

D gene: -
J gene: TRBJ2-1
V gene: TRBV7-8
CDR3 DNA: TGTGCCAGCAGCGGATCCGGGACTCTCGATTCGGGCTTGGGGCAGTTCTTC
CDR3 protein: CASSGSGTLDSGLGQFF

D gene: -
J gene: TRBJ2-1
V gene: TRBV12-5
CDR3 DNA: TGTGCTAGTGGTTTGGTCGGGCCAGGGCCCTACAATGAGCAGTTCTTC
CDR3 protein: CASGLVGPGPYNEQFF

D gene: -
J gene: TRBJ1-1
V gene: TRBV7-9
CDR3 DNA: TGTGCCAGCAGCTTGACGGGGGGCTCTGAAGCTTTCTTT
CDR3 protein: CASSLTGGSEAFF

D gene: -
J gene: TRBJ2-6
V gene: TRBV7-9
CDR3 DNA: TGTGCCAGCAGCCTCAGAAGCTCTGGGGCCAACGTCCTGACTTTC
CDR3 protein: CASSLRSSGANVLTF

D gene: TRBD1
J gene: TRBJ2-1
V gene: TRBV19
CDR3 DNA: TGTGCCAGTAGTATAGGGACAGGGCCTTACAATGAGCAGTTCTTC
CDR3 protein: CASSIGTGPYNEQFF

D gene: TRBD1
J gene: TRBJ2-7
V gene: TRBV9
CDR3 DNA: TGTGCCAGCAGCGTAGACCCCGGGACAGGGAACAAGCAGTACTTC
CDR3 protein: CASSVDPGTGNKQYF

D gene: TRBD1
J gene: TRBJ1-2
V gene: TRBV6-6
CDR3 DNA: TGTGCCAGCAGATCCTCCCAGGGACAGGGAGGGGGCTACACCTTC
CDR3 protein: CASRSSQGQGGGYTF

D gene: -
J gene: TRBJ1-1
V gene: TRBV2
CDR3 DNA: TGTGCCAGCAGTGACTTTTCGAACACTGAAGCTTTCTTT
CDR3 protein: CASSDFSNTEAFF

D gene: -
J gene: TRBJ2-3
V gene: TRBV7-9
CDR3 DNA: TGTGCCAGCAGCCCGCCGGGTCCATACACAGATACGCAGTATTTT
CDR3 protein: CASSPPGPYTDTQYF

D gene: -
J gene: TRBJ2-3
V gene: TRBV9
CDR3 DNA: TGTGCCAGCAGCGTAGCCGTGAGGGGCACAGATACGCAGTATTTT
CDR3 protein: CASSVAVRGTDTQYF

D gene: TRBD1
J gene: TRBJ2-7
V gene: TRBV11-2
CDR3 DNA: TGTGCCAGCAGCGCGGGACAGGGGGCAGCCTACGAGCAGTACTTC
CDR3 protein: CASSAGQGAAYEQYF

D gene: TRBD1
J gene: TRBJ2-1
V gene: TRBV7-9
CDR3 DNA: TGTGCCAGCAGCCGTACAGGGGGAAATGAGCAGTTCTTC
CDR3 protein: CASSRTGGNEQFF

D gene: TRBD2
J gene: TRBJ2-1
V gene: TRBV9
CDR3 DNA: TGTGCCAGCAGCGTGACTAGCGGGAACAATGAGCAGTTCTTC
CDR3 protein: CASSVTSGNNEQFF

D gene: -
J gene: TRBJ2-1
V gene: TRBV12-1
CDR3 DNA: TGTGCCAGCAGCTGGGGGGTGGAGTTCTTC
CDR3 protein: CASSWGVEFF

D gene: -
J gene: TRBJ1-1
V gene: TRBV5-1
CDR3 DNA: TGCGCCAGCAGCATCGGACAGAGGGACACTGAAGCTTTCTTT
CDR3 protein: CASSIGQRDTEAFF

D gene: -
J gene: TRBJ2-7
V gene: TRBV27
CDR3 DNA: TGTGCCAGCAGTTTCAATCCAGGGGTAGCGGGCGAGCAGTACTTC
CDR3 protein: CASSFNPGVAGEQYF

D gene: -
J gene: TRBJ2-2
V gene: TRBV18
CDR3 DNA: TGTGCCAGCTCACCTGATACGAGGACCGGGGAGCTGTTTTTT
CDR3 protein: CASSPDTRTGELFF

D gene: -
J gene: TRBJ2-3
V gene: TRBV5-1
CDR3 DNA: TGCGCCAGCAGCTTAACCGAGGGCTACACAGATACGCAGTATTTT
CDR3 protein: CASSLTEGYTDTQYF

D gene: -
J gene: TRBJ2-3
V gene: TRBV28
CDR3 DNA: TGTGCCAGCGAGGACTTCACAGATACGCAGTATTTT
CDR3 protein: CASEDFTDTQYF

D gene: -
J gene: TRBJ2-7
V gene: TRBV7-8
CDR3 DNA: TGTGCCAGCAGCCTACAGGGTTACGAGCAGTACTTC
CDR3 protein: CASSLQGYEQYF

D gene: TRBD2
J gene: TRBJ2-5
V gene: TRBV18
CDR3 DNA: TGTGCCAGCTCACCCAGCGGGAGGAAAGAGACCCAGTACTTC
CDR3 protein: CASSPSGRKETQYF

D gene: -
J gene: TRBJ1-2
V gene: TRBV20-1
CDR3 DNA: TGCAGTGCTTGGACAGAGGGAGGCTACACCTTC
CDR3 protein: CSAWTEGGYTF

D gene: TRBD1
J gene: TRBJ2-5
V gene: TRBV7-9
CDR3 DNA: TGTGCCAGCAGTCTTACAGGGGTAGAGACCCAGTACTTC
CDR3 protein: CASSLTGVETQYF